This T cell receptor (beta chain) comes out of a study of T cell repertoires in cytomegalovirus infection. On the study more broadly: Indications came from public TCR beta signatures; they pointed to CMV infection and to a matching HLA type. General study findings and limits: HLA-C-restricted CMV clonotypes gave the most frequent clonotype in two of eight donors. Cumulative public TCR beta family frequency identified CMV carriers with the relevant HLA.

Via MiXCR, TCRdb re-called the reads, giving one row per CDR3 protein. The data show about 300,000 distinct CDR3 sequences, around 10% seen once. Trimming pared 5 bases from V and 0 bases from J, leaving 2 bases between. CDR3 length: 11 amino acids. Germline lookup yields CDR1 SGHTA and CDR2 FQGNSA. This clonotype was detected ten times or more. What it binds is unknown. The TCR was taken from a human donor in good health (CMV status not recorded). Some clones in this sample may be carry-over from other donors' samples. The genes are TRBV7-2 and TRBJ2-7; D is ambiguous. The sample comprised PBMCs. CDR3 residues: CASSHSYEQYF. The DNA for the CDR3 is TGTGCCAGCAGCCACTCCTACGAGCAGTACTTC. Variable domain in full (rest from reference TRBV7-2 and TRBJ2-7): GAGVSQSPSNKVTEKGKDVELRCDPISGHTALYWYRQSLGQGLEFLIYFQGNSAPDKSGLPSDRFSAERTGGSVSTLTIQRTQQEDSAVYLCASSHSYEQYFGPGTRLTVT.